A selection of T cell receptor beta chains follows, all from one sample in a study of blood T cell repertoires in COVID-19. Only in-frame clones appear in the TCRdb table, and some are missing; sequencing was by immunoSEQ multiplex PCR. The sample records hundreds of thousands of clones, 80% to 90% being singletons. The source material was peripheral blood. These receptors were obtained from a woman in her 30s with acute or convalescent COVID-19. Both conserved end residues are part of each CDR3. Each record gives: CDR3 length, clone size, D gene, V gene, J gene, CDR3 DNA, CDR3 protein. D genes are given only for firm matches. Clone size is not always given. Where it is, it says once, few, many or a class for expanded clones.

13	NA	TRBD1	TRBV27	TRBJ1-1	TGTGCCAGCAGCTACAGGGGATCCACTGAAGCTTTCTTT	CASSYRGSTEAFF
18	NA	NA	TRBV5-1	TRBJ2-5	TGCGCCAGCGCCCCTGCTGGTGCTGGCAATTCCTTCCAAGAGACCCAGTACTTC	CASAPAGAGNSFQETQYF
14	NA	NA	TRBV3-1/TRBV3-2	TRBJ1-2	TGTGCCAGCAGCCAAGGTAGGGGTGTTAGCGGCTACACCTTC	CASSQGRGVSGYTF
15	once	TRBD1	TRBV7-9	TRBJ2-3	TGTGCCAGCAGCGAAAGGGGACAGTACACAGATACGCAGTATTTT	CASSERGQYTDTQYF
15	NA	TRBD1	TRBV2	TRBJ1-5	TGTGCCAGCAGTTCCGAAGGGACAGGTAATCAGCCCCAGCATTTT	CASSSEGTGNQPQHF
14	NA	TRBD1	TRBV5-1	TRBJ2-7	TGCGCCAGCAGCCCAGGGGGAAGGTTCTACGAGCAGTACTTC	CASSPGGRFYEQYF
14	NA	NA	TRBV7-8	TRBJ2-7	TGTGCCAGCAGCCCGTCCCCCAGGGCCCAAGAGCAGTACTTC	CASSPSPRAQEQYF
14	NA	NA	TRBV4-1	TRBJ1-4	TGCGCCAGCAGCCAAGAACAGAAAAATGAAAAACTGTTTTTT	CASSQEQKNEKLFF
17	NA	TRBD2	TRBV9	TRBJ2-2	TGTGCCAGCAGCCCCCGGACTAGCGGGGGATTTACCGGGGAGCTGTTTTTT	CASSPRTSGGFTGELFF
13	NA	NA	TRBV12-3/TRBV12-4	TRBJ2-7	TGTGCCAGCAAGAGGCCGGATTCCTACGAGCAGTACTTC	CASKRPDSYEQYF
15	once	TRBD2	TRBV6-6	TRBJ2-3	TGTGCCAGCAGTGCCCTAGCGGGGCGCACAGATACGCAGTATTTT	CASSALAGRTDTQYF
16	NA	TRBD1	TRBV5-1	TRBJ2-7	TGCGCCAGCAGCTCCGCCGTGGGGACAGGCGGAGAAGAGCAGTACTTC	CASSSAVGTGGEEQYF
13	NA	NA	TRBV2	TRBJ2-3	TGTGCCAGCAGTGTTCTCTACACAGATACGCAGTATTTT	CASSVLYTDTQYF
12	NA	NA	TRBV30	TRBJ1-1	TGTGCCCGTCGGTACGAGAATGGTGAAGCTTTCTTT	CARRYENGEAFF
13	NA	TRBD1	TRBV10-3	TRBJ2-5	TGTGCCATATCCAGGGGGCGCGTCGAGACCCAGTACTTC	CAISRGRVETQYF
19	NA	TRBD2	TRBV5-4	TRBJ2-7	TGTGCCAGCAGCTTTGCGGCTAGCGGGGGGGCCCAAAGCTCCTACGAGCAGTACTTC	CASSFAASGGAQSSYEQYF
13	NA	NA	TRBV7-2	TRBJ1-1	TGTGCCAGCAGCACAGACCCTAACACTGAAGCTTTCTTT	CASSTDPNTEAFF
17	NA	TRBD2	TRBV30	TRBJ2-1	TGTGCCTGGAATGTTCGGCTAGCGGGGGGGGGCTACAATGAGCAGTTCTTC	CAWNVRLAGGGYNEQFF
14	NA	NA	TRBV3-1/TRBV3-2	TRBJ2-7	TGTGCCAGCAGCCAAGTCAGGGGTTTCTACGAGCAGTACTTC	CASSQVRGFYEQYF
15	NA	NA	TRBV27	TRBJ2-7	TGTGCCAGCTCCCCAGGGGGACTGGTACTTTACGAGCAGTACTTC	CASSPGGLVLYEQYF
14	NA	TRBD2	TRBV19	TRBJ2-1	TGTGCCAGTACCCCAGCGGGGGGGTTCGATGAGCAGTTCTTC	CASTPAGGFDEQFF
14	NA	NA	TRBV6-5	TRBJ1-2	TGTGCCAGCAGCGACCTCAGGCGAAGCTATGGCTACACCTTC	CASSDLRRSYGYTF
15	NA	TRBD1	TRBV7-7	TRBJ2-5	TGTGCCAGCAGCGACGACAGGGAAAGGCCAGAGACCCAGTACTTC	CASSDDRERPETQYF
16	NA	NA	TRBV5-1	TRBJ2-6	TGCGCCAGCAGCTTGGCCGGGGTGTCTGGGGCCAACGTCCTGACTTTC	CASSLAGVSGANVLTF
16	NA	NA	TRBV19	TRBJ2-7	TGTGCCAGTAGTAACCAAAGAGGGTTCCAATCCTACGAGCAGTACTTC	CASSNQRGFQSYEQYF
12	NA	NA	TRBV28	TRBJ1-1	TGTGCCAGCAGTCTCACGGGATTAACGGCTTTCTTT	CASSLTGLTAFF
13	NA	NA	TRBV19	TRBJ2-1	TGTGCCAGTAGTATAGATCGAGGGAGGCGGCAGTTCTTC	CASSIDRGRRQFF
14	NA	NA	TRBV10-3	TRBJ2-3	TGTGCCACCGGGGGGCCAGGACAGACAGATACGCAGTATTTT	CATGGPGQTDTQYF
17	once	TRBD1	TRBV28	TRBJ1-2	TGTGCCAGCAGTATCGGTGGGGGGACAGGGGAACCAAATGGCTACACCTTC	CASSIGGGTGEPNGYTF
13	NA	TRBD2	TRBV10-3	TRBJ2-7	TGTGCCATCAGGGGGACTAGCCCGTACGAGCAGTACTTC	CAIRGTSPYEQYF
14	NA	NA	TRBV5-1	TRBJ2-7	TGCGCCAGCAGCATAGGGGGGAGCGGGAACGAGCAGTACTTC	CASSIGGSGNEQYF
16	NA	NA	TRBV7-2	TRBJ1-2	TGTGCCAGCAGTCAAACCCCCGCAGGGACTAACTATGGCTACACCTTC	CASSQTPAGTNYGYTF
14	NA	NA	TRBV5-6	TRBJ1-2	TGTGCCAGCAGCTTGAGGGGTAGGAACTATGGCTACACCTTC	CASSLRGRNYGYTF
14	NA	NA	TRBV7-8	TRBJ2-5	TGTGCCAGCAGCTTTCGAGGCGGAGGAGAGACCCAGTACTTC	CASSFRGGGETQYF
17	NA	TRBD2	TRBV5-1	TRBJ2-5	TGCGCCAGCAGCCCCGAGGGCCTAGCGGGGGGGTCAGAGACCCAGTACTTC	CASSPEGLAGGSETQYF